These 16 T cell receptor beta chains were all obtained from the same sample, sequenced in a study of tumor-infiltrating lymphocytes in primary liver carcinoma. Total RNA (around 500 ng) served as template for TCR beta cDNA synthesis primed by a constant-region primer. Three nested multiplex PCR rounds of slightly modified ARM-PCR generated TCR beta libraries. TRBV1-TRBV30 forward primers and a C-beta reverse primer were used in the first two PCR rounds, which each ran for about 11 cycles. TCRdb re-called the multiplex PCR reads with MiXCR, one entry per CDR3 protein. The sample gives fewer than 350,000 distinct CDR3 sequences, about 60% of which show up once; roughly 8.9% is in the top ten. RNA isolated from unsorted whole blood supplied the blood RNA, with germline DNA also extracted. Sequencing was carried out using peripheral blood. The receptor set was obtained from a man aged 35-49 years with primary liver carcinoma and hepatitis B virus infection.

As for this clonotype: Here the CDR3 omits its conserved ending phenylalanine or tryptophan, so a read error is the likely source. The V call is TRBV6-6, the J call TRBJ2-1; D is undetermined. CDR1 and CDR2 (germline): MNHNY, SVGAGI (reference sequence). CDR3 length: 11 amino acids. With 4 bases removed from V and 13 bases from J, the gap between germline ends came to 11 bases. The CDR3 sequence: CASSFGDSQFI. In nucleotides, the CDR3 is TGTGCCAGCAGTTTTGGAGACTCTCAGTTCATC.

Note on this clonotype: Germline is not matched at one junction end, which may reflect a read error. The rearrangement uses TRBV11-1 and TRBJ2-1; 9 bases fit TRBD2. This CDR3 region has 17 residues. In germline, CDR1 is SGHAT, CDR2 FQDESV (reference sequence). The CDR3 region has the DNA TGTGCCACCAGCTTACGGGACGGGGGACTAGCCGGGAATGTGCGGTTCTTC. This translates into CATSLRDGGLAGNVRFF.

Of note for this clonotype: A junction boundary mismatches the germline segment, possibly from a read error. The V gene is TRBV2, the J gene TRBJ2-7; tentatively, D is TRBD1 or TRBD2 (5 bases each). The germline V gene has CDR1 SNHLY and CDR2 FYNNEI. The CDR3 has 13 residues. Here the CDR3 DNA reads TGTGCCAGCAGTACCGGGACCACCTACAAGCAGTACTTC. Encoded protein: CASSTGTTYKQYF. The whole variable domain, remainder taken from reference TRBV2 and TRBJ2-7, is EPEVTQTPSHQVTQMGQEVILRCVPISNHLYFYWYRQILGQKVEFLVSFYNNEISEKSEIFDDQFSVERPDGSNFTLKIRSTKLEDSAMYFCASSTGTTYKQYFGPGTRLTVT.

This clonotype was seen repeatedly, ten times or more. The chain is built from TRBV29-1 and TRBJ2-3, with a tentative D call TRBD1 (5 bases). The germline V gene has CDR1 SQVTM and CDR2 ANQGSEA. Deletions cut 4 bases from V and 10 bases from J, with 12 bases between. The CDR3 runs to 11 residues. In nucleotides, the CDR3 is TGCAGCGTTGCTGCAGGGTGGGCGCAGTATTTT. It yields the protein CSVAAGWAQYF.

This clonotype has ten or more counts. The rearrangement uses TRBV11-2 and TRBJ2-1, with a weak D call TRBD2 (7 bases). The CDR3 loop spans 17 amino acids. Trimming shortened V by 0 bases and J by 0 bases, and 12 bases separated the two germline ends. Germline CDR1 is SGHAT and CDR2 is FQNNGV. CDR3 protein: CASSLDGGAVSYNEQFF. The DNA of the CDR3 is TGTGCCAGCAGCTTAGATGGGGGGGCGGTCTCCTACAATGAGCAGTTCTTC.

Turning to this clonotype: It may be a read error: a sequence one base away is much more abundant. This chain links TRBV10-3 with TRBJ2-1; TRBD2 matches 8 bases. Germline CDR1 is ENHRY and CDR2 is SYGVKD. The CDR3 sequence is 14 residues long. J gave up 6 bases and V 3 bases, and 4 bases lay outside the gene matches. The CDR3 spells CAISEAGTSNEQFF. CDR3 bases: TGTGCCATCAGTGAAGCCGGGACTAGCAATGAGCAGTTCTTC.

The CDR3 nucleotides read TGTGCCAGCACCAAACGTCGGGGGACGAACACCGGGGAGCTGTTTTTT. It is translated as CASTKRRGTNTGELFF. The rearrangement uses TRBV28 and TRBJ2-2; a weak D match, TRBD2 (6 bases). Trimming took 7 bases from V and 0 from J, leaving 15 bases between them. This CDR3 contains 16 residues. Germline values: CDR1 MDHEN, CDR2 SYDVKM.

Ten or more counts support this clonotype. The chain recombines TRBV4-1 with TRBJ2-4; the match to TRBD2 covers 8 bases. Trimming at V came to 4 bases and at J to 9 bases, leaving 14 bases not matched to a gene. CDR1 MGHRA and CDR2 YSYEKL come from the germline V gene. The length of the CDR3 is 16 residues. As DNA, the CDR3 is TGCGCCAGCAGCCCCCGGGACGCCGGGGGGGATAGCATTCAGTACTTC. Its protein product is CASSPRDAGGDSIQYF.

The V call is TRBV6-5, the J call TRBJ2-7, with D perhaps being TRBD1 or TRBD2 (6 bases each). Trimming stripped 6 bases from V and 6 bases from J, with 18 bases between. This CDR3 has 14 residues. CDR1 and CDR2 (germline): MNHEY, SVGAGI. The CDR3 region has the DNA TGTGCCAGCAGCTACAGGATGGGGGGCATCGAGCAGTACTTC. Its protein is CASSYRMGGIEQYF.

The chain carries TRBV7-9 and TRBJ2-5; no definite D call. This CDR3 comprises 15 residues. V lost 5 bases to trimming and J lost 5 bases, with 18 bases between them. CDR1 and CDR2 (germline): SEHNR, FQNEAQ (reference sequence). The CDR3 sequence: CASSQFGTPGETQYF. The CDR3 bases are TGTGCCAGCAGCCAATTTGGAACCCCCGGGGAGACCCAGTACTTC.

This rearrangement joins TRBV5-1 to TRBJ2-7; D gene unclear. Per the germline V gene, CDR1 is SGHRS and CDR2 is YFSETQ. With 0 bases removed from V and 9 bases from J, the gap between germline ends came to 7 bases. CDR3 length: 11 residues. The CDR3 here is CASSLESRQYF. CDR3 sequence (DNA): TGCGCCAGCAGCTTGGAGAGCCGGCAGTACTTC.

This chain uses TRBV6-1 with TRBJ2-7; TRBD1 might be the D (5 bases). Trimming cost V 1 base and J 0 bases, with 19 bases left between them. The CDR3 has 18 residues. Germline V lookup: CDR1 MNHNS, CDR2 SASEGT. The CDR3 sequence is CASSEVSNRSMGSYEQYF. The CDR3 DNA follows: TGTGCCAGCAGTGAAGTGTCAAACAGGAGTATGGGCTCCTACGAGCAGTACTTC.

On this clonotype: Being one base from a much bigger clone, this may be a read error. The chain has TRBV6-6 and TRBJ2-5; D unresolved. This CDR3 is 13 amino acids long. Looked up from germline, CDR1 is MNHNY and CDR2 is SVGAGI (reference sequence). V lost 2 bases and J lost 5, with 9 bases in between. Written as DNA, the CDR3 is TGTGCCAGCAGTTACGCAGAAATGGAGACCCAGTACTTC. Residues: CASSYAEMETQYF.

The gene calls are TRBV20-1 and TRBJ2-5; TRBD2 agrees at 10 bases. J gave up 0 bases and V 6 bases, and 7 bases lay outside the gene matches. Germline V gene lookup returns CDR1 DFQATT and CDR2 SNEGSKA (reference sequence). The CDR3 covers 15 residues. The CDR3 here is CSAGPTSGYQETQYF. The DNA of the CDR3 is TGCAGTGCGGGTCCGACTAGCGGGTACCAAGAGACCCAGTACTTC.

In the case of this clonotype: The junction shows a germline mismatch at one end, possibly a read error. V is TRBV11-2 and J is TRBJ2-2, with D tentatively TRBD1 (6 bases). In germline, CDR1 is SGHAT, CDR2 FQNNGV. The CDR3 length is 15 residues. Written as DNA, the CDR3 is TGTACCAGCAGCTTTGGTAGGGGGAACATCGGGGAGCTGTTTTTT. As protein: CTSSFGRGNIGELFF. Together with reference TRBV11-2 and TRBJ2-2, the CDR3 gives the full variable domain: EAGVAQSPRYKIIEKRQSVAFWCNPISGHATLYWYQQILGQGPKLLIQFQNNGVVDDSQLPKDRFSAERLKGVDSTLKIQPAKLEDSAVYLCTSSFGRGNIGELFFGEGSRLTVL.

This clonotype was counted a single time. The chain couples TRBV5-6 to TRBJ2-4; D uncertain. There are 16 residues in the CDR3. The germline gives CDR1 SGHDT, CDR2 YYEEEE. V shed 2 bases and J shed 0 bases, with 12 bases lying between them. The CDR3 reads CASSLMYYGAKNIQYF. The CDR3 DNA reads TGTGCCAGCAGCTTAATGTACTACGGAGCCAAAAACATTCAGTACTTC.